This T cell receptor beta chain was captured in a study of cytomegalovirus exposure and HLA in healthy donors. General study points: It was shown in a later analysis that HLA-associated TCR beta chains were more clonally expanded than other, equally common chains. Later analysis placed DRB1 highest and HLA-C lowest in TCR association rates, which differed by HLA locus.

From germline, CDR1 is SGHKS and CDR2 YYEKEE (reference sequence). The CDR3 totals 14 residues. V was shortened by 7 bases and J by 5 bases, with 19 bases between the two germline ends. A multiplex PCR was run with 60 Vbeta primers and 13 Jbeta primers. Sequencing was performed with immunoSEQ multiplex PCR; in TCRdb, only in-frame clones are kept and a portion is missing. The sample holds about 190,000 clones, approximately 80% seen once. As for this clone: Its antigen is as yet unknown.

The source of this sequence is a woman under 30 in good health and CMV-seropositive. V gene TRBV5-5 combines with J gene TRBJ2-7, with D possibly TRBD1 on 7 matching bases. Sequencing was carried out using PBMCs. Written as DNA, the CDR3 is TGTGCCAGCGGTGGAGGGGGCTTCTCTAACGAGCAGTACGTC. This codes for CASGGGGFSNEQYV.